Below, one T cell receptor beta chain is given with its context. This specimen belongs to a study of technical replicates of blood from several donors. Assay used: immunoSEQ multiplex PCR; TCRdb lists only in-frame clones, some missing. Counted here are roughly 85,000 clones, around 94% occurring once; the ten biggest clones make up 0.2% to 0.3%. The V gene lost 0 bases and the J gene lost 14 bases, with 13 bases spanning the gap. Germline CDR1 is DFQATT and CDR2 is SNEGSKA (reference sequence). The CDR3 loop spans 11 amino acids. Sequencing was performed on T cells isolated from PBMCs. This chain joins TRBV20-1 and TRBJ1-2; D unclear. The TCR sequence derives from a human donor in good health. This CDR3 is CSARDPEAGTF. The DNA of the CDR3 is TGCAGTGCTAGAGATCCCGAGGCGGGGACCTTC.